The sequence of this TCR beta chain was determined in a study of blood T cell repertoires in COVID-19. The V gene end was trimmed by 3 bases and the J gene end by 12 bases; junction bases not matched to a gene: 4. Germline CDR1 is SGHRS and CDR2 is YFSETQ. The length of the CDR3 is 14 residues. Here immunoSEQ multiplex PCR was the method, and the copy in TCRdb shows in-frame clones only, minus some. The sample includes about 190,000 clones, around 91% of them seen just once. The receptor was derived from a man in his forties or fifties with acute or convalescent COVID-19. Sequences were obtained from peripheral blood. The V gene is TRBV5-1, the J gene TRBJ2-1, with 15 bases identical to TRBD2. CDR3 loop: CASSSGTSGRWQFF. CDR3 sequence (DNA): TGCGCCAGCAGCTCGGGGACTAGCGGGAGGTGGCAGTTCTTC.